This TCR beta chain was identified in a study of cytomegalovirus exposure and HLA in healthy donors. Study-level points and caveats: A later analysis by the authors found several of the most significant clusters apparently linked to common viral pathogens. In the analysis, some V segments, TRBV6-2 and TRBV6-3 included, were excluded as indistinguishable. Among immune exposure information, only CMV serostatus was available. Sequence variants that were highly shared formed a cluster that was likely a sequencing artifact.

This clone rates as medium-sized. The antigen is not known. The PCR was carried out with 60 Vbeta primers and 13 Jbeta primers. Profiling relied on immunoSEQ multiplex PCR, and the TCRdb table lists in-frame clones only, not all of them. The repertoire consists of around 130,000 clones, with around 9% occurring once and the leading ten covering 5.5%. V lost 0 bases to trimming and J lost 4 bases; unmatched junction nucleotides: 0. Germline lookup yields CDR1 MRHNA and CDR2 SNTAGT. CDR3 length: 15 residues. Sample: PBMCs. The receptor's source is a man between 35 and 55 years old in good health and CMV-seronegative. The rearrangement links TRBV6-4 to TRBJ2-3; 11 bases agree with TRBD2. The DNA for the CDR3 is TGTGCCAGCAGTGACTCTAGCGGGGGGGCAGATACGCAGTATTTT. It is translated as CASSDSSGGADTQYF.